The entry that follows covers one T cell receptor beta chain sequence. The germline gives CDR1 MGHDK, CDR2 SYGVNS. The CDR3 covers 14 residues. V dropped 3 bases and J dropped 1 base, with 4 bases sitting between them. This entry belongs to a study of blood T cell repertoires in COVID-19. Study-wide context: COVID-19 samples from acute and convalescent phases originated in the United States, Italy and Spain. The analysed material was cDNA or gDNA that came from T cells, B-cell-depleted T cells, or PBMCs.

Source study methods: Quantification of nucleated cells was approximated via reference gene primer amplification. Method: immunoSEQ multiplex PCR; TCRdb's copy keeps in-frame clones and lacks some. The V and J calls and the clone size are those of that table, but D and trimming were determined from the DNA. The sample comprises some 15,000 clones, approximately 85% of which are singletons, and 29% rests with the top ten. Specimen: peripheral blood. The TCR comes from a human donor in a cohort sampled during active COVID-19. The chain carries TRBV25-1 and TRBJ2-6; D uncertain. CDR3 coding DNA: TGTGCCAGCAGTGAGAGTTCTGGGGCCAACGTCCTGACTTTC. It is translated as CASSESSGANVLTF.